These T cell receptor beta chains were read from a single sample in a study of blood T cell repertoires in COVID-19. TCRdb keeps only in-frame clones here, not all; method: immunoSEQ multiplex PCR. The sample consists of 200,000 to 300,000 clones, approximately 80% of them appearing once. The sequenced sample was peripheral blood. The receptors stem from a woman aged 60 to 75 with active or convalescent COVID-19. CDR3s include the opening cysteine and the closing phenylalanine or tryptophan. The D gene is left open where the match is weak. A row's size may be missing; if present it is once, few, many or a size class.

CASSFGEPYNSPLHF	TGTGCCAGCAGCTTCGGGGAGCCCTATAATTCACCCCTCCACTTT	TRBV5-6	TRBJ1-6	.	.
CASSLAMGQGSSTDTQYF	TGTGCCAGCAGCTTAGCGATGGGACAGGGATCGAGCACAGATACGCAGTATTTT	TRBV7-6	TRBJ2-3	.	TRBD1
CASSTRGDGELFF	TGTGCCAGTAGTACCAGGGGGGACGGGGAGCTGTTTTTT	TRBV19	TRBJ2-2	.	.
CASSRPSGEQETQYF	TGCGCCAGCAGCCGACCTTCGGGAGAGCAAGAGACCCAGTACTTC	TRBV5-1	TRBJ2-5	.	.
CASSQSLSGTDSNQPQHF	TGCGCCAGCAGTCAATCTTTAAGTGGCACCGATAGCAATCAGCCCCAGCATTTT	TRBV23-1	TRBJ1-5	once	.
CASSPLVGVVAKNIQYF	TGTGCCAGCAGTCCCTTGGTGGGCGTGGTAGCCAAAAACATTCAGTACTTC	TRBV6-6	TRBJ2-4	.	.
CASSISGIPTDTQYF	TGTGCCAGTAGTATCAGCGGGATTCCCACAGATACGCAGTATTTT	TRBV19	TRBJ2-3	.	TRBD2
CASSPSGSDEQFF	TGTGCCAGCAGCCCAAGCGGGAGCGATGAGCAGTTCTTC	TRBV3-1/TRBV3-2	TRBJ2-1	.	TRBD2
CASSLGGPSYNEQFF	TGTGCCAGCAGCCTCGGGGGGCCTTCCTACAATGAGCAGTTCTTC	TRBV14	TRBJ2-1	.	.
CASSLLMAFDRGYGYTF	TGTGCCAGCAGTTTACTGATGGCTTTTGACAGGGGCTATGGCTACACCTTC	TRBV28	TRBJ1-2	.	TRBD1
CASSRDIRRYNSPLHF	TGTGCCAGCAGCCGGGACATCCGCCGCTATAATTCACCCCTCCACTTT	TRBV7-2	TRBJ1-6	.	.
CASSLGLAGADTQYF	TGTGCCAGCAGCTTAGGCCTAGCGGGGGCAGATACGCAGTATTTT	TRBV13	TRBJ2-3	.	TRBD2
CASSMMGGGTDTQYF	TGTGCCAGTAGTATGATGGGGGGGGGCACAGATACGCAGTATTTT	TRBV19	TRBJ2-3	.	TRBD2
CASSVGTGGTDTQYF	TGTGCCAGCAGCGTAGGGACAGGGGGGACAGATACGCAGTATTTT	TRBV9	TRBJ2-3	.	TRBD1
CAWSVYSYGYTF	TGTGCCTGGAGTGTGTACAGCTATGGCTACACCTTC	TRBV30	TRBJ1-2	.	.
CASSVQAGAANEQFF	TGCGCCAGCAGTGTCCAAGCGGGAGCCGCCAATGAGCAGTTCTTC	TRBV5-1	TRBJ2-1	.	TRBD2
CASSLGARTEAFF	TGTGCCAGCAGCTTGGGGGCGCGCACTGAAGCTTTCTTT	TRBV7-3	TRBJ1-1	once	.
CASSYGQGVDYGYTF	TGTGCCAGCAGCTACGGACAGGGGGTCGACTATGGCTACACCTTC	TRBV7-2	TRBJ1-2	.	TRBD1
CASSTSGAGSNYGYTF	TGTGCCAGCAGTACTTCAGGGGCCGGCTCTAACTATGGCTACACCTTC	TRBV7-9	TRBJ1-2	.	.
CASSLGTTTDTQYF	TGTGCCAGCAGCTTAGGGACAACCACAGATACGCAGTATTTT	TRBV7-9	TRBJ2-3	.	.
CAWRLAGTNEQFF	TGTGCCTGGAGACTAGCGGGTACGAATGAGCAGTTCTTC	TRBV30	TRBJ2-1	.	TRBD2
CAISEGAGELFF	TGTGCCATCAGTGAGGGAGCGGGGGAGCTGTTTTTT	TRBV10-3	TRBJ2-2	.	.
CASSERGQGTLRGYTF	TGTGCCAGCAGTGAGAGGGGACAGGGGACTTTAAGAGGCTACACCTTC	TRBV25-1	TRBJ1-2	.	TRBD1
CASSLAGVAGVVADTQYF	TGTGCCAGCAGCTTAGCGGGTGTGGCGGGAGTGGTAGCAGATACGCAGTATTTT	TRBV7-3	TRBJ2-3	.	TRBD2
CASSSLAGGTEQYF	TGTGCCAGCAGCTCCCTAGCGGGAGGAACCGAGCAGTACTTC	TRBV11-3	TRBJ2-7	once	TRBD2
CASSISRTGGITGELFF	TGTGCCAGTAGTATTTCAAGGACAGGGGGCATCACCGGGGAGCTGTTTTTT	TRBV19	TRBJ2-2	.	TRBD1
CASSLVTRSYNEQFF	TGCGCCAGCAGCTTGGTAACTCGGTCCTACAATGAGCAGTTCTTC	TRBV5-1	TRBJ2-1	.	.
CAYSSGRGANTGELFF	TGTGCTTACTCATCCGGCAGGGGAGCGAACACCGGGGAGCTGTTTTTT	TRBV6-6	TRBJ2-2	.	.